This T cell receptor (beta chain) is drawn from a study of blood T cell repertoires in COVID-19. As for the study in general: Nucleic acid was either cDNA or gDNA, and it came from T cells, B-cell-depleted T cells, or PBMCs.

The table came from immunoSEQ multiplex PCR; TCRdb's copy has only in-frame clones and leaves some out. The data show about 180,000 clones, with 80% to 90% seen just once and around 9.9% held by the top ten. Trimming removed 6 bases at V and 0 bases at J, with 21 bases between. Looked up from germline, CDR1 is MDHEN and CDR2 is SYDVKM. This CDR3 has 19 amino acids. The sample taken for sequencing was peripheral blood. This clonotype was obtained from a human donor with active or convalescent COVID-19. The donor label of this sample is uncertain. The V gene is TRBV28, the J gene TRBJ2-6, with D possibly being TRBD1 (6 bases). CDR3 DNA sequence: TGTGCCAGCAGCTGGACAGCCAGGCCTTTTTACTCTGGGGCCAACGTCCTGACTTTC. Its protein is CASSWTARPFYSGANVLTF.